This is a list of T cell receptor beta chains from one sample in a study of blood T cell repertoires in COVID-19. Repertoires were generated with immunoSEQ multiplex PCR, while TCRdb's copy carries only in-frame clones and drops some. The sample carries approximately 330,000 clones, approximately 88% recorded once. Sequenced input: peripheral blood. These TCRs come from a man aged 25-45 years with COVID-19, enrolled during active disease. Each CDR3 is given with its conserved first and last residue. A D gene is named only where the DNA matches it firmly. Clone size appears in some rows only: once, few, many, or a class for an expanded clone.

d_call clone_size j_call v_call cdr3_aa cdr3_nt
. . TRBJ1-1 TRBV6-2/TRBV6-3 CASSHNGGRGTEAFF TGTGCCAGCAGCCACAACGGGGGACGGGGGACTGAAGCTTTCTTT
TRBD1 once TRBJ2-6 TRBV7-3 CASSSGQGAGANVLTF TGTGCCAGCAGCTCTGGACAGGGGGCTGGGGCCAACGTCCTGACTTTC
TRBD1 . TRBJ1-1 TRBV19 CASALAGRGPSHTEAFF TGTGCCAGTGCCTTAGCCGGCAGGGGGCCTTCTCACACTGAAGCTTTCTTT
. . TRBJ2-3 TRBV12-3/TRBV12-4 CATGHLTDTQYF TGTGCCACAGGACACCTCACAGATACGCAGTATTTT
TRBD1 . TRBJ2-1 TRBV28 CASRPGQGAKRLYNEQFF TGTGCCAGCCGGCCAGGACAGGGGGCAAAAAGACTCTACAATGAGCAGTTCTTC
TRBD1 . TRBJ2-7 TRBV5-8 CASRTQGAYEQYF TGTGCCAGCAGAACGCAGGGGGCATACGAGCAGTACTTC
TRBD2 once TRBJ2-5 TRBV5-4 CASSLGASGGQETQYF TGTGCCAGCAGCTTAGGGGCTAGCGGGGGGCAAGAGACCCAGTACTTC
. . TRBJ2-5 TRBV11-1 CASSLWTGETQYF TGTGCCAGCAGCCTATGGACGGGGGAGACCCAGTACTTC
. . TRBJ1-1 TRBV7-2 CASSLLRGPTEAFF TGTGCCAGCAGCCTCCTGCGGGGCCCCACTGAAGCTTTCTTT
. . TRBJ1-2 TRBV19 CASSIPTGGKGGYTF TGTGCCAGTAGTATCCCGACGGGGGGAAAGGGTGGCTACACCTTC
. . TRBJ1-4 TRBV5-6 CASSARNPNAREKLFF TGTGCCAGCAGCGCCCGAAACCCCAACGCCCGGGAAAAACTGTTTTTT
TRBD2 . TRBJ2-3 TRBV7-8 CASSGGLAGGGDTQYF TGTGCCAGCAGCGGGGGACTAGCGGGAGGAGGAGATACGCAGTATTTT
TRBD1 few TRBJ1-4 TRBV10-3 CAIRRDREEKLFF TGTGCCATCAGGCGGGACAGAGAGGAAAAACTGTTTTTT
TRBD2 . TRBJ2-1 TRBV7-9 CASSQPIGLAGSNEQFF TGTGCCAGCAGCCAACCAATAGGACTAGCGGGATCGAATGAGCAGTTCTTC
. . TRBJ2-5 TRBV3-1/TRBV3-2 CASSPPGTSETQYF TGTGCCAGCAGCCCCCCCGGGACATCAGAGACCCAGTACTTC
TRBD2 . TRBJ2-1 TRBV19 CASSRIAGDEQFF TGTGCCAGTAGTAGAATAGCGGGAGATGAGCAGTTCTTC
TRBD1 once TRBJ2-6 TRBV19 CASSLTGQGYSGANVLTF TGTGCCAGTAGCCTTACGGGACAGGGCTATTCTGGGGCCAACGTCCTGACTTTC
. . TRBJ1-3 TRBV10-3 CAISGGSGNTIYF TGTGCCATCAGCGGCGGCTCTGGAAACACCATATATTTT
. . TRBJ2-2 TRBV7-3 CASSLSDGLELFF TGTGCCAGCAGCTTAAGTGACGGGTTGGAGCTGTTTTTT
TRBD1 . TRBJ2-7 TRBV12-5 CASGSGTGVYEQYF TGTGCTAGTGGTTCAGGGACAGGGGTTTACGAGCAGTACTTC
. . TRBJ1-3 TRBV9 CASSVSQGSGNTIYF TGTGCCAGCAGCGTATCGCAGGGCTCTGGAAACACCATATATTTT
TRBD1 once TRBJ2-7 TRBV11-2 CASSKTGGFHEQYF TGTGCCAGCAGCAAAACAGGGGGTTTCCACGAGCAGTACTTC
. . TRBJ2-5 TRBV28 CASSSSDYQGSQYF TGTGCCAGCAGTTCCTCGGACTATCAGGGTTCCCAGTACTTC
. once TRBJ1-2 TRBV21-1 CASSTLAGDYGYTF TGTGCCAGCAGCACCCTGGCCGGAGACTATGGCTACACCTTC
. . TRBJ2-7 TRBV3-1/TRBV3-2 CASSQEYTYEQYF TGTGCCAGCAGCCAAGAGTACACATACGAGCAGTACTTC
. . TRBJ1-2 TRBV5-1 CASSSHPMDPGGNGYTF TGCGCCAGCAGCTCACACCCAATGGACCCTGGCGGGAATGGCTACACCTTC
TRBD1 . TRBJ2-2 TRBV24-1 CATSERNAQGTGGEESTNTGELFF TGTGCCACCAGTGAGAGGAACGCTCAGGGGACAGGGGGCGAGGAAAGTACGAACACCGGGGAGCTGTTTTTT
TRBD1 . TRBJ1-4 TRBV5-6 CASSGGTGARDEKLFF TGTGCCAGCAGCGGCGGGACAGGGGCTCGGGATGAAAAACTGTTTTTT
. . TRBJ1-1 TRBV11-2 CASSPTSLIGTEAFF TGTGCCAGCAGCCCGACTTCCCTTATTGGCACTGAAGCTTTCTTT
. . TRBJ2-1 TRBV18 CASSPRPWRVDSYNEQFF TGTGCCAGCTCACCACGACCTTGGAGGGTCGACTCCTACAATGAGCAGTTCTTC
. . TRBJ1-2 TRBV18 CASSLGPGQRNYGYTF TGTGCCAGCTCACTGGGACCGGGACAACGAAACTATGGCTACACCTTC
. . TRBJ2-7 TRBV5-1 CASSDNGAYEQYF TGCGCCAGCAGCGACAACGGGGCCTACGAGCAGTACTTC
TRBD1 . TRBJ2-7 TRBV25-1 CATIPTGTGGPYEQYF TGTGCCACCATCCCGACCGGGACAGGGGGGCCCTACGAGCAGTACTTC
. . TRBJ2-1 TRBV21-1 CASNPPRDPDSYNEQFF TGTGCCAGCAACCCCCCTCGGGATCCCGACTCCTACAATGAGCAGTTCTTC
. . TRBJ1-2 TRBV12-5 CASGSLVGYTF TGTGCTAGTGGCAGTTTGGTAGGCTACACCTTC
TRBD1 . TRBJ2-1 TRBV4-1 CASSQGGQGRRGEQFF TGCGCCAGCAGCCAAGGAGGACAGGGAAGGCGCGGGGAGCAGTTCTTC
. . TRBJ2-1 TRBV19 CASSASASSYNEQFF TGTGCCAGTAGCGCTAGCGCTAGCTCCTACAATGAGCAGTTCTTC
TRBD2 . TRBJ2-1 TRBV30 CAWAGDFSYNEQFF TGTGCCTGGGCGGGGGACTTCTCCTACAATGAGCAGTTCTTC
TRBD1 . TRBJ2-2 TRBV18 CASSPTKQGGPNTGELFF TGTGCCAGCTCACCCACGAAACAGGGGGGCCCGAACACCGGGGAGCTGTTTTTT
. . TRBJ1-3 TRBV6-5 CASKGQRVDTIYF TGTGCCAGCAAAGGTCAGAGGGTAGACACCATATATTTT
TRBD2 . TRBJ2-5 TRBV7-8 CASSPRLAETQYF TGTGCCAGCAGCCCTCGACTAGCGGAGACCCAGTACTTC
TRBD1 once TRBJ2-1 TRBV6-5 CASKRQGAHEQFF TGTGCCAGCAAAAGACAGGGGGCGCATGAGCAGTTCTTC
. . TRBJ2-5 TRBV27 CASSPRSTSGETQYF TGTGCCAGCAGCCCCCGCTCGACCTCGGGGGAGACCCAGTACTTC
. few TRBJ2-7 TRBV27 CASSFARWSSYEQYF TGTGCCAGCAGTTTCGCACGGTGGAGTTCCTACGAGCAGTACTTC
. once TRBJ2-7 TRBV28 CASSIKQGYEQYF TGTGCCAGCAGCATCAAACAGGGCTACGAGCAGTACTTC
TRBD2 . TRBJ2-3 TRBV11-2 CASSGSRGTSGRTDTQYF TGTGCCAGCAGCGGATCGAGAGGGACTAGCGGGAGGACAGATACGCAGTATTTT
. . TRBJ1-2 TRBV11-2 CASSLTNSGEGYTF TGTGCCAGCAGCTTAACTAACTCAGGGGAAGGCTACACCTTC
TRBD2 . TRBJ2-4 TRBV7-9 CASSSPTGGPPLAKNIQYF TGTGCCAGCAGCTCCCCCACGGGGGGGCCTCCCTTAGCCAAAAACATTCAGTACTTC
TRBD2 once TRBJ2-5 TRBV14 CASSQVGVLVAGGRETQYF TGTGCCAGCAGCCAAGTAGGAGTTCTCGTAGCGGGAGGAAGAGAGACCCAGTACTTC
TRBD2 . TRBJ2-2 TRBV9 CASSQLTSVGTGELFF TGTGCCAGCAGCCAATTGACTAGCGTCGGCACCGGGGAGCTGTTTTTT
. . TRBJ1-2 TRBV6-5 CASSYSFGGYGYTF TGTGCCAGCAGTTACTCGTTCGGGGGCTATGGCTACACCTTC
. . TRBJ2-3 TRBV5-1 CASSLESRVTDTQYF TGCGCCAGCAGCTTGGAATCCAGGGTCACAGATACGCAGTATTTT
. . TRBJ2-3 TRBV5-4 CASSLVRLAPTDTQYF TGTGCCAGCAGCTTGGTAAGGCTAGCGCCCACAGATACGCAGTATTTT
. . TRBJ2-1 TRBV7-3 CASSPSEANEQFF TGTGCCAGCAGCCCCTCTGAGGCCAATGAGCAGTTCTTC